This is a list of T cell receptor beta chains from one sample in a study of Ad26.COV2.S vaccination and SARS-CoV-2 variants. Assay used: immunoSEQ multiplex PCR; TCRdb lists only in-frame clones, some missing. The data contain nearly 400,000 clones, about nine tenths of them seen just once; the ten biggest clones take up 1.5% to 2%. This material consisted of peripheral blood, taken in a trial of Ad26.COV2.S vaccine versus placebo. The source is a person aged 18 to 59 who received the Ad26.COV2.S COVID-19 vaccine or a placebo. The CDR3 runs from the conserved cysteine through the conserved F or W. Each record gives: V gene, J gene, clone size, D gene, CDR3 protein, CDR3 DNA. A D gene is named only where the DNA matches it firmly. A clone size is listed for some rows: how often the clone was seen (once, few, many), or a class if it is expanded.

v_call: TRBV20-1; j_call: TRBJ2-1; clone_size: -; d_call: -; cdr3_aa: CSGRGFNEQFF; cdr3_nt: TGCAGTGGAAGGGGGTTTAATGAGCAGTTCTTC
v_call: TRBV19; j_call: TRBJ1-5; clone_size: -; d_call: -; cdr3_aa: CASSIGLRDVQPQHF; cdr3_nt: TGTGCCAGTAGTATAGGGCTCCGGGACGTACAGCCCCAGCATTTT
v_call: TRBV18; j_call: TRBJ2-1; clone_size: -; d_call: TRBD2; cdr3_aa: CASSSSGNEQFF; cdr3_nt: TGTGCCAGCTCATCTAGCGGGAATGAGCAGTTCTTC
v_call: TRBV4-1; j_call: TRBJ1-2; clone_size: once; d_call: -; cdr3_aa: CASSPSEGEDYGYTF; cdr3_nt: TGCGCCAGCAGCCCTTCGGAAGGGGAGGACTATGGCTACACCTTC
v_call: TRBV10-2; j_call: TRBJ1-5; clone_size: few; d_call: TRBD1; cdr3_aa: CASSLDRAWNQPQHF; cdr3_nt: TGCGCCAGCAGTCTCGACAGGGCTTGGAATCAGCCCCAGCATTTT
v_call: TRBV7-2; j_call: TRBJ1-6; clone_size: -; d_call: -; cdr3_aa: CASSLALRNSPLHF; cdr3_nt: TGTGCCAGCAGCTTAGCGCTGAGAAATTCACCCCTCCACTTT
v_call: TRBV19; j_call: TRBJ1-5; clone_size: -; d_call: -; cdr3_aa: CASRRDNNQPQHF; cdr3_nt: TGTGCCAGTAGGAGGGACAACAATCAGCCCCAGCATTTT
v_call: TRBV4-1; j_call: TRBJ2-7; clone_size: -; d_call: TRBD1; cdr3_aa: CASSPLGTGVTYEQYF; cdr3_nt: TGCGCCAGCAGCCCTTTGGGGACAGGGGTCACCTACGAGCAGTACTTC
v_call: TRBV5-4; j_call: TRBJ1-2; clone_size: -; d_call: -; cdr3_aa: CASRPRDSGYGYTF; cdr3_nt: TGTGCCAGCAGACCTCGGGACTCAGGCTATGGCTACACCTTC
v_call: TRBV28; j_call: TRBJ1-1; clone_size: -; d_call: -; cdr3_aa: CASRVRFSEAFF; cdr3_nt: TGTGCCAGCAGGGTAAGGTTTAGTGAAGCTTTCTTT
v_call: TRBV5-1; j_call: TRBJ1-1; clone_size: -; d_call: -; cdr3_aa: CASSWGRSRTEAFF; cdr3_nt: TGCGCCAGCAGCTGGGGACGGTCGCGGACTGAAGCTTTCTTT
v_call: TRBV24-1; j_call: TRBJ2-1; clone_size: -; d_call: -; cdr3_aa: CATSDPGHPEQFF; cdr3_nt: TGTGCCACCAGTGACCCCGGACACCCGGAGCAGTTCTTC
v_call: TRBV3-1/TRBV3-2; j_call: TRBJ2-2; clone_size: -; d_call: -; cdr3_aa: CASSRGEPRLFF; cdr3_nt: TGTGCCAGCTCCCGAGGGGAGCCGCGGCTGTTTTTT
v_call: TRBV7-2; j_call: TRBJ2-4; clone_size: -; d_call: -; cdr3_aa: CASSHLSRVRNIQYF; cdr3_nt: TGTGCCAGCAGCCACCTCAGCAGGGTGAGAAACATTCAGTACTTC
v_call: TRBV2; j_call: TRBJ2-1; clone_size: -; d_call: -; cdr3_aa: CASTGDRSFYNEQFF; cdr3_nt: TGTGCCAGCACCGGCGACCGCTCATTTTACAATGAGCAGTTCTTC
v_call: TRBV2; j_call: TRBJ2-1; clone_size: -; d_call: TRBD2; cdr3_aa: CASSTSGINEQFF; cdr3_nt: TGTGCCAGCAGTACTAGCGGGATCAATGAGCAGTTCTTC
v_call: TRBV5-1; j_call: TRBJ2-7; clone_size: -; d_call: -; cdr3_aa: CASSPPWPGEQYF; cdr3_nt: TGCGCCAGCAGCCCTCCTTGGCCCGGGGAGCAGTACTTC
v_call: TRBV25-1; j_call: TRBJ2-6; clone_size: -; d_call: -; cdr3_aa: CASSPPGVSGANVLTF; cdr3_nt: TGTGCCAGCAGCCCCCCTGGGGTCTCTGGGGCCAACGTCCTGACTTTC
v_call: TRBV5-6; j_call: TRBJ1-5; clone_size: -; d_call: -; cdr3_aa: CASSLSSTNQPQHF; cdr3_nt: TGTGCCAGCAGCTTGTCGTCCACCAATCAGCCCCAGCATTTT
v_call: TRBV4-3; j_call: TRBJ2-3; clone_size: -; d_call: -; cdr3_aa: CASSQEQGSIDTQYF; cdr3_nt: TGCGCCAGCAGCCAAGAACAGGGAAGTATAGATACGCAGTATTTT
v_call: TRBV5-5; j_call: TRBJ2-1; clone_size: -; d_call: TRBD2; cdr3_aa: CASSRGTSGNYNEQFF; cdr3_nt: TGTGCCAGCAGCCGTGGGACTAGCGGGAATTACAATGAGCAGTTCTTC
v_call: TRBV28; j_call: TRBJ2-3; clone_size: -; d_call: -; cdr3_aa: CASSLSAGYADTQYF; cdr3_nt: TGTGCCAGCAGTTTATCCGCAGGGTATGCAGATACGCAGTATTTT
v_call: TRBV19; j_call: TRBJ1-1; clone_size: -; d_call: -; cdr3_aa: CASSRMGGGVADTEAFF; cdr3_nt: TGTGCCAGTAGTAGAATGGGCGGGGGAGTAGCGGACACTGAAGCTTTCTTT
v_call: TRBV19; j_call: TRBJ2-3; clone_size: -; d_call: -; cdr3_aa: CASSMGSGTSTDTQYF; cdr3_nt: TGTGCCAGTAGTATGGGCTCGGGCACTAGCACAGATACGCAGTATTTT
v_call: TRBV28; j_call: TRBJ2-2; clone_size: -; d_call: -; cdr3_aa: CASTGTTNTGELFF; cdr3_nt: TGTGCCAGTACCGGGACAACGAACACCGGGGAGCTGTTTTTT
v_call: TRBV27; j_call: TRBJ2-1; clone_size: few; d_call: -; cdr3_aa: CASSFGIYNEQFF; cdr3_nt: TGTGCCAGCAGTTTCGGAATATACAATGAGCAGTTCTTC
v_call: TRBV20-1; j_call: TRBJ1-6; clone_size: -; d_call: -; cdr3_aa: CSASPGGSYNSPLHF; cdr3_nt: TGCAGTGCTAGTCCGGGGGGCTCCTATAATTCACCCCTCCACTTT
v_call: TRBV18; j_call: TRBJ2-3; clone_size: -; d_call: TRBD1; cdr3_aa: CASSPRQGIDTQYF; cdr3_nt: TGTGCCAGCTCACCCCGACAGGGTATTGATACGCAGTATTTT
v_call: TRBV20-1; j_call: TRBJ2-1; clone_size: -; d_call: -; cdr3_aa: CSALHNEQFF; cdr3_nt: TGCAGTGCTCTTCACAATGAGCAGTTCTTC
v_call: TRBV9; j_call: TRBJ2-1; clone_size: -; d_call: -; cdr3_aa: CASSVDADYNEQFF; cdr3_nt: TGTGCCAGCAGCGTAGATGCGGATTACAATGAGCAGTTCTTC
v_call: TRBV3-1/TRBV3-2; j_call: TRBJ2-7; clone_size: -; d_call: TRBD2; cdr3_aa: CASSILTGGYEQYF; cdr3_nt: TGTGCCAGCAGCATATTGACGGGAGGGTACGAGCAGTACTTC
v_call: TRBV5-4; j_call: TRBJ2-1; clone_size: -; d_call: TRBD2; cdr3_aa: CASSFRSGSSYNEQFF; cdr3_nt: TGTGCCAGCAGCTTTAGGAGCGGGAGCTCCTACAATGAGCAGTTCTTC
v_call: TRBV18; j_call: TRBJ1-1; clone_size: -; d_call: TRBD1; cdr3_aa: CASSQSVISRGQGGNTEAFF; cdr3_nt: TGTGCCAGCTCACAAAGTGTTATATCCAGGGGGCAAGGAGGGAACACTGAAGCTTTCTTT
v_call: TRBV27; j_call: TRBJ2-3; clone_size: -; d_call: TRBD1; cdr3_aa: CASSYRDRGTDTQYF; cdr3_nt: TGTGCCAGCAGTTACCGGGACAGGGGGACAGATACGCAGTATTTT
v_call: TRBV4-1; j_call: TRBJ1-4; clone_size: -; d_call: TRBD1; cdr3_aa: CASSQGQGYINEKLFF; cdr3_nt: TGCGCCAGCAGCCAAGGACAGGGGTATATTAATGAAAAACTGTTTTTT
v_call: TRBV6-2/TRBV6-3; j_call: TRBJ1-1; clone_size: -; d_call: -; cdr3_aa: CASSYPDTRWRNTEAFF; cdr3_nt: TGTGCCAGCAGTTATCCGGACACACGATGGAGGAACACTGAAGCTTTCTTT
v_call: TRBV5-4; j_call: TRBJ2-7; clone_size: -; d_call: -; cdr3_aa: CASSLGRIGEQYF; cdr3_nt: TGTGCCAGCAGCCTTGGAAGGATCGGGGAGCAGTACTTC
v_call: TRBV5-4; j_call: TRBJ2-1; clone_size: -; d_call: -; cdr3_aa: CASSLAISYNEQFF; cdr3_nt: TGTGCCAGCAGCTTGGCAATCTCCTACAATGAGCAGTTCTTC
v_call: TRBV5-6; j_call: TRBJ2-7; clone_size: -; d_call: TRBD1; cdr3_aa: CASSLLGGAQNYEQYF; cdr3_nt: TGTGCCAGCAGCTTGTTAGGGGGCGCTCAGAACTACGAGCAGTACTTC
v_call: TRBV5-4; j_call: TRBJ2-6; clone_size: -; d_call: -; cdr3_aa: CASSLGITGANVLTF; cdr3_nt: TGTGCCAGCAGCTTGGGTATCACTGGGGCCAACGTCCTGACTTTC
v_call: TRBV2; j_call: TRBJ1-4; clone_size: few; d_call: -; cdr3_aa: CASSDFEKLFF; cdr3_nt: TGTGCCAGCAGTGACTTCGAAAAACTGTTTTTT
v_call: TRBV9; j_call: TRBJ2-1; clone_size: -; d_call: TRBD2; cdr3_aa: CASSSTGREWGEQFF; cdr3_nt: TGTGCCAGCAGCTCCACCGGGCGGGAGTGGGGTGAGCAGTTCTTC
v_call: TRBV7-9; j_call: TRBJ2-1; clone_size: -; d_call: TRBD1; cdr3_aa: CASSLATGGRTVQFF; cdr3_nt: TGTGCCAGCAGCTTAGCGACAGGGGGACGCACTGTGCAGTTCTTC
v_call: TRBV30; j_call: TRBJ1-5; clone_size: few; d_call: TRBD1; cdr3_aa: CAWSSGGRQPQHF; cdr3_nt: TGTGCCTGGAGTTCAGGGGGTCGACAGCCCCAGCATTTT
v_call: TRBV27; j_call: TRBJ2-5; clone_size: -; d_call: -; cdr3_aa: CASAAGVWETQYF; cdr3_nt: TGTGCCAGCGCGGCCGGGGTTTGGGAGACCCAGTACTTC